Listed below are T cell receptor beta chains from one sample, sequenced in a study of control samples from healthy donors and cancer patients. The method was immunoSEQ multiplex PCR; TCRdb's version includes in-frame clones alone and lacks a portion of them. The profile shows 88,000 or so clones, approximately 94% of them singletons. Sequenced input: blood. The receptors here all came from a woman between 18 and 30 years old in good health. The CDR3 runs from the conserved cysteine through the conserved F or W.

V gene,CDR3 protein
TRBV29-1,CSVERREGNEQFF
TRBV11-2,CASTPSRTRGGNEQFF
TRBV6-5,CASNSRADEQYF
TRBV24-1,CATSDTGTGGTDTQYF
TRBV7-7,CASSLGTGADTQYF
TRBV30,CAWSVRLMLGRGYGYTF
TRBV7-9,CASSLQSGGIGGAYGYTF
TRBV27,CASSLSGLQGQGYGYTF
TRBV5-8,CASSLGGSGELFF
TRBV19,CASHPQGGYTEAFF
TRBV7-2,CASSRYQDGDQHF
TRBV4-1,CASSQVTGLTEAFF
TRBV9,CASSVDPNSYNEQFF
TRBV7-2,CASSAVAGGRGEQFF
TRBV3-1/TRBV3-2,CASSQEYPDRGNGVAKNIQYF
TRBV15,CATSRVGETFYGYTF
TRBV15,CATRDTRFSLNEQFF
TRBV23-1,CASSQSKKPLTDTQYF
TRBV28,CASSVKTGIPNQPQHF
TRBV6-1,CASSEILGILNNEQFF
TRBV19,CASSIDRARETQYF
TRBV15,CATSRAWAAAKVWAFF
TRBV20-1,CSARQREKLFF
TRBV12-1,CASSSRTGSYYEQYF
TRBV18,CASSPDRDRSWSEQYF
TRBV5-1,CASSSKTGGVTDTQYF
TRBV28,CASSSRDRRTYEQYF
TRBV5-1,CASTLLAGGLTYEQYF
TRBV29-1,CSVVVLQGNTEAFF
TRBV19,CASRPGTANTGELFF
TRBV12-3/TRBV12-4,CASSPQVGTEAFF
TRBV28,CASSLISQGAEKLFF
TRBV28,CASRIQGSNQPQHF
TRBV27,CASSPIPGGRSYNSPLHF
TRBV10-3,CAIISTGGMAGDKKLFF
TRBV6-5,CASKAGIYEQYF
TRBV11-1,CASSSLQGRRHGYTF